This T cell receptor beta chain appears in the sequencing data of a study of T cells in Graves' hyperthyroidism and ophthalmopathy. Amplification yielded TCR beta CDR3 regions, with RNA transcripts as the source. Using the HTBI primer set, a first-round RT-PCR was run on the TCR CDR3. TCRdb ran MiXCR on the multiplex PCR reads and lists one entry per CDR3 protein. This table holds 400,000 to 600,000 distinct CDR3 sequences, roughly 20% found once. In this sample, this clonotype turned up many times. With a duration under 2 months, the hyperthyroidism was newly diagnosed in patients aged 18 to 65. Clinicians diagnosed patients from clinical symptoms, serum thyroxine and TRAb, thyroid ultrasound and orbital computed tomography. This CDR3 contains 19 residues. The germline V and J ends were trimmed by 0 bases and 0 bases, with 18 bases remaining between them. In germline, CDR1 is MNHEY, CDR2 SVGEGT.

J is TRBJ1-5 and V is TRBV6-2 or TRBV6-3, with a weak D call TRBD1 (5 bases). The clonotype originates from a man aged 18-30 years with Graves' hyperthyroidism. The source material was blood. The CDR3 region is CASSYSGTEGVYSNQPQHF. The CDR3 coding sequence is TGTGCCAGCAGTTACTCAGGGACCGAGGGAGTTTATAGCAATCAGCCCCAGCATTTT.